What follows is one T cell receptor (beta chain) and its context. Its matching antigen is unknown. Additional DNA sequences in this sample encode the identical CDR3. This sample was included in a study of T cell responses to AZD1222 COVID-19 vaccine. In the study overall: Second doses that came at about 4 or about 12 weeks were put together. Study-wide points: Possibly, clonal diversity was underestimated; donors were largely white British and included more females. Spike-specific TCR repertoires showed rising breadth and depth after two AZD1222 doses.

The CDR3 is made up of 15 amino acids. After removal of 0 bases from V and 4 bases from J, the junction contained 5 bases not matched to a gene. Germline V gene sequence: CDR1 SGDLS, CDR2 YYNGEE. Libraries were prepared by immunoSEQ multiplex PCR; TCRdb keeps only in-frame clonotypes and omits some of them. The sample records about 110,000 clones, 82% being singletons. The receptor's source is an adult in good health. The sample here was peripheral blood, taken on day 0 of AZD1222 vaccination. The chain carries TRBV9 and TRBJ2-7, with 9 bases that match TRBD2. The CDR3 spells CASSVGRGGLYEQYF. The CDR3 coding sequence is TGTGCCAGCAGCGTAGGGCGGGGGGGCCTGTACGAGCAGTACTTC.